This TCR beta chain was identified during a study of blood T cell repertoires in COVID-19. Study context: Italy, Spain and the United States were the sources of the convalescent and acute COVID-19 samples. T cells, B-cell-depleted T cells, or PBMCs supplied cDNA or gDNA.

Original processing methods: Using reference gene primer amplification, nucleated cell counts were estimated. Sequencing was performed with immunoSEQ multiplex PCR; in TCRdb, only in-frame clones are kept and a portion is missing. V, J and clone size are taken as reported in that table, and D and trimming were inferred from the DNA itself. The table records some 240,000 clones, over 80% of them present only once. Germline loops: CDR1 SEHNR, CDR2 FQNEAQ (reference sequence). The junction had 6 bases not matched to a gene; V was cut back by 5 bases and J by 5 bases. This CDR3 has 15 amino acids. This clone was seen just once.

The TCR comes from a woman aged 35 to 49 who had recovered from COVID-19. The sequenced sample was peripheral blood. The chain is built from TRBV7-9 and TRBJ2-1; 10 bases match TRBD1. As DNA, the CDR3 is TGTGCCAGCAGCAAAGACAGGGGGCTCCACAATGAGCAGTTCTTC. Its protein is CASSKDRGLHNEQFF.